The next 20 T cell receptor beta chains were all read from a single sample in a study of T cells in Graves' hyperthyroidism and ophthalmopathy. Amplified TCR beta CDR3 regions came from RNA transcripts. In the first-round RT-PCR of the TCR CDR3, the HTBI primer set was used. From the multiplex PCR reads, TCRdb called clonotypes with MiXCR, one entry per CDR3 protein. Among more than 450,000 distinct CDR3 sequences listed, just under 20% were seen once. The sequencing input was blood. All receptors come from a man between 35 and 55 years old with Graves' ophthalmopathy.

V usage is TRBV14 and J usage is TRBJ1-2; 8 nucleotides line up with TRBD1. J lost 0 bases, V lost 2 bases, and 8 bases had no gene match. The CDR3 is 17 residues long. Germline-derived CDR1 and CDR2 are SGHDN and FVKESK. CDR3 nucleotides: TGTGCCAGCAGCCAATGGCTCGGGACAGGATCTAACTATGGCTACACCTTC. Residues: CASSQWLGTGSNYGYTF.

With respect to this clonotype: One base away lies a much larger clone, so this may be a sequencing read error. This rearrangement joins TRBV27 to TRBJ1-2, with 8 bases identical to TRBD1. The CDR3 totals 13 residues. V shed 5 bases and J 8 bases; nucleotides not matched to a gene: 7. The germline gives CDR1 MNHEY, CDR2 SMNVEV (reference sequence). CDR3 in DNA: TGTGCCAGCAGTCACGCAGGGGGCCGCGGCTACACCTTC. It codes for CASSHAGGRGYTF.

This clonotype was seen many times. CDR3 bases: TGTGCCAGCAGTTTGACTGGACAGTACACCGGGGAGCTGTTTTTT. The encoded protein is CASSLTGQYTGELFF. The genes are TRBV28 and TRBJ2-2, with D perhaps matching TRBD1 (6 bases). Germline loops: CDR1 MDHEN, CDR2 SYDVKM. CDR3 length equals 15 residues. V dropped 3 bases and J dropped 3 bases, with 11 bases sitting between them.

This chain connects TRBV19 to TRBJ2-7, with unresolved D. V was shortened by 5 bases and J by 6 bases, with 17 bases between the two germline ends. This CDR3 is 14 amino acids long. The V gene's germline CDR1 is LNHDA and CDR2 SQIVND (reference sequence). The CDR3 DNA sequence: TGTGCCAGTAGTGTTCTCGGCCCCGCTGGCGAGCAGTACTTC. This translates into CASSVLGPAGEQYF.

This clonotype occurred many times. The CDR3 DNA follows: TGTGCCATCGAGAGCACTGAAGCTTTCTTT. This codes for CAIESTEAFF. The V call is TRBV7-9, the J call TRBJ1-1; D uncertain. V was clipped by 10 bases and J by 4 bases, with 7 bases between them. This CDR3 has 10 residues. CDR1 SEHNR and CDR2 FQNEAQ come from the germline V gene (reference sequence).

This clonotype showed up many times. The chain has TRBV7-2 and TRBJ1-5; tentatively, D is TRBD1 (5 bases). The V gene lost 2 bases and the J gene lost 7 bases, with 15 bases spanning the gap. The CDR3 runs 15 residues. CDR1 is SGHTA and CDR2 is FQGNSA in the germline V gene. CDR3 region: CASSLQGNRGQPQHF. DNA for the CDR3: TGTGCCAGCAGCTTACAGGGCAACCGGGGGCAGCCCCAGCATTTT.

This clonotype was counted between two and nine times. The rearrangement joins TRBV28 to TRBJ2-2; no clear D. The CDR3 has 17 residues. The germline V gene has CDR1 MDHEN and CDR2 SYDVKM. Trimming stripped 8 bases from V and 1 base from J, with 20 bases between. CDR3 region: CASCYHQGRMNTGELFF. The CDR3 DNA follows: TGTGCCAGCTGTTACCATCAAGGACGGATGAACACCGGGGAGCTGTTTTTT. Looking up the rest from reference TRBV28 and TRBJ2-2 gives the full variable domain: DVKVTQSSRYLVKRTGEKVFLECVQDMDHENMFWYRQDPGLGLRLIYFSYDVKMKEKGDIPEGYSVSREKKERFSLILESASTNQTSMYLCASCYHQGRMNTGELFFGEGSRLTVL.

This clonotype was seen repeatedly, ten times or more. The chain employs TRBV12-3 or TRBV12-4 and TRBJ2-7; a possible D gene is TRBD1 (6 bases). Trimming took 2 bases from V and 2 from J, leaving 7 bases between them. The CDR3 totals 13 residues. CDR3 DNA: TGTGCCAGCAGTTTACAGGGGACCTACGAGCAGTACTTC. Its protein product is CASSLQGTYEQYF.

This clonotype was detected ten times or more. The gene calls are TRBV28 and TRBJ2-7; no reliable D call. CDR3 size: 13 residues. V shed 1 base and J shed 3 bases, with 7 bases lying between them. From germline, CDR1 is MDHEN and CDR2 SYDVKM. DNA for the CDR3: TGTGCCAGCAGTTTATACGGCAGCTACGAGCAGTACTTC. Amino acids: CASSLYGSYEQYF. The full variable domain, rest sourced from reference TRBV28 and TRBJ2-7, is DVKVTQSSRYLVKRTGEKVFLECVQDMDHENMFWYRQDPGLGLRLIYFSYDVKMKEKGDIPEGYSVSREKKERFSLILESASTNQTSMYLCASSLYGSYEQYFGPGTRLTVT.

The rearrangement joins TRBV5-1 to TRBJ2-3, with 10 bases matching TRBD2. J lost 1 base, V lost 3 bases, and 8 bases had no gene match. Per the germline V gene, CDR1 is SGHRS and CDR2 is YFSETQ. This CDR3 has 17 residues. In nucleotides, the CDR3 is TGCGCCAGCAGCTCCCAGGCCAGCGGGGGGGGCACAGATACGCAGTATTTT. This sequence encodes CASSSQASGGGTDTQYF.

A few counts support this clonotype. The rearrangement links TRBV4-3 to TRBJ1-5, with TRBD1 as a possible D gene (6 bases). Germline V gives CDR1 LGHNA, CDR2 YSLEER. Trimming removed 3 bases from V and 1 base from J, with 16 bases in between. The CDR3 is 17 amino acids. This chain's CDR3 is CASSQVLGTTSNQPQHF. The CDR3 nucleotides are TGCGCCAGCAGCCAGGTACTCGGGACAACGAGCAATCAGCCCCAGCATTTT.

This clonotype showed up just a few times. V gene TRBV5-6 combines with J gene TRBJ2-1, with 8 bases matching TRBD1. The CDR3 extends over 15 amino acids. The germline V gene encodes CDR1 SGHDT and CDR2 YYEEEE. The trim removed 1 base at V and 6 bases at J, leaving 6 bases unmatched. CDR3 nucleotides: TGTGCCAGCAGCTTGTGGTGGACAGGGAGCAATGAGCAGTTCTTC. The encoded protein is CASSLWWTGSNEQFF.

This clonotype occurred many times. CDR3 protein: CASRPRGGVPTDTQYF. In nucleotides, the CDR3 is TGTGCCAGCAGGCCCAGGGGGGGGGTTCCCACAGATACGCAGTATTTT. The chain joins TRBV12-3 or TRBV12-4 to TRBJ2-3; D is perhaps TRBD1 or TRBD2 (7 bases each). The CDR3 contains 16 residues. Trimming cost V 6 bases and J 2 bases, with 18 bases left between them.

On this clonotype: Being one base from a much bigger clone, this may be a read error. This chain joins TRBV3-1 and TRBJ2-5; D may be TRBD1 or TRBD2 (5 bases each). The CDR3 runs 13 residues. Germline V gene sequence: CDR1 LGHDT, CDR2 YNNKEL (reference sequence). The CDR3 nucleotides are TGTGCCAGCAACCAAGGGGACGGAAAGACCCAGTACTTC. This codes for CASNQGDGKTQYF.

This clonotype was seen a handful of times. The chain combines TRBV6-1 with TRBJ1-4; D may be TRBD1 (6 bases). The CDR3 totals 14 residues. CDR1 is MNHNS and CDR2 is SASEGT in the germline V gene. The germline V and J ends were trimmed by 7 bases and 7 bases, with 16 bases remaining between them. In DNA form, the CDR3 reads TGTGCCAGCACCTCGACGGAGGGGGTTGAAAAACTGTTTTTT. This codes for CASTSTEGVEKLFF.

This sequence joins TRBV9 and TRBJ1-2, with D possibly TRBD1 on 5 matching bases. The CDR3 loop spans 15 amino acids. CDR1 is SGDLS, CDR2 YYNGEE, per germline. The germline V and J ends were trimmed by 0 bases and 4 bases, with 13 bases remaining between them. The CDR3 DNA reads TGTGCCAGCAGCGTAGAGGCGGTCCAGGGCTATGGCTACACCTTC. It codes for CASSVEAVQGYGYTF.

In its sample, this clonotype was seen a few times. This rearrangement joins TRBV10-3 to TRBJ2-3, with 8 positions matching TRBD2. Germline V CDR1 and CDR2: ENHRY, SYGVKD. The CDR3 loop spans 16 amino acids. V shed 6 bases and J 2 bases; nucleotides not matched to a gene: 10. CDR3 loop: CAISLREGAPTDTQYF. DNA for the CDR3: TGTGCCATCAGCCTTCGGGAGGGCGCGCCCACAGATACGCAGTATTTT.

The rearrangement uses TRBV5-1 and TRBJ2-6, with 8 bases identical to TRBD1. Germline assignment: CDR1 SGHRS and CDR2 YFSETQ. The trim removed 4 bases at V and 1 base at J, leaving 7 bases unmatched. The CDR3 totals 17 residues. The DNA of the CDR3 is TGCGCCAGCAGCAAGGGACAGGCAATGTCTGGGGCCAACGTCCTGACTTTC. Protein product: CASSKGQAMSGANVLTF.

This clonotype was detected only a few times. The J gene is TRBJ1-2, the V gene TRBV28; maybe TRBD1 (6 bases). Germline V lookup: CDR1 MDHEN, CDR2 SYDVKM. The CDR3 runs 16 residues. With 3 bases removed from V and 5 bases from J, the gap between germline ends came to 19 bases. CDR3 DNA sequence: TGTGCCAGCAGTTTGGGTCGGGGGGCTCCGTCTTATGGCTACACCTTC. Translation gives CASSLGRGAPSYGYTF.

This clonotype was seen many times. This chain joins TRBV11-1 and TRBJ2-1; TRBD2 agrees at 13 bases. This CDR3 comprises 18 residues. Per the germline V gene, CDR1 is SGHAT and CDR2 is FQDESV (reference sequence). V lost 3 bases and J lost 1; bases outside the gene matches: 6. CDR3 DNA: TGTGCCAGCAGCTTTCCGACTAGCGGGGGGTCATCCTACAATGAGCAGTTCTTC. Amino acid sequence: CASSFPTSGGSSYNEQFF.